This T cell receptor beta chain was found in a study of T-cell reconstitution after alpha-beta-depleted transplantation in children. Study-wide results and limits: Two months or so post-transplant, alpha-beta T cells reportedly derived from several hundred expanded graft clones. Newly made T cells mostly supplied T-cell counts and diversity one year after transplant. Surviving recipient T cells and intrathymic progenitors accounted for some patients' high TCRbeta diversity at day 60.

Preparation of the TCRbeta library used unique molecular identifiers. Using its own MiXCR run on the PCR reads, TCRdb lists one record per CDR3 protein. Here the sample spans approximately 230,000 distinct CDR3 sequences, more than 20% being singletons. The sample holds a few counts of this clonotype. Its antigen is as yet unknown. Per germline, CDR1 MGHRA and CDR2 YSYEKL. The germline V and J ends were trimmed by 1 base and 1 base, with 13 bases remaining between them. This CDR3 comprises 16 residues. The clonotype was recovered from a female patient aged 2-10 years who had a stem cell transplant for congenital amegakaryocytic thrombocytopenia, so the T cells may come from the graft donor. J is TRBJ1-1 and V is TRBV4-1; D unresolved. The source was PBMCs, mostly from graft donor cells, collected 360 days after TCRalphabeta/CD19-depleted stem cell transplant. The CDR3 DNA reads as TGCGCCAGCAGCCAAGTAGGTTCAGCGGCGAACACTGAAGCTTTCTTT. Translation: CASSQVGSAANTEAFF.